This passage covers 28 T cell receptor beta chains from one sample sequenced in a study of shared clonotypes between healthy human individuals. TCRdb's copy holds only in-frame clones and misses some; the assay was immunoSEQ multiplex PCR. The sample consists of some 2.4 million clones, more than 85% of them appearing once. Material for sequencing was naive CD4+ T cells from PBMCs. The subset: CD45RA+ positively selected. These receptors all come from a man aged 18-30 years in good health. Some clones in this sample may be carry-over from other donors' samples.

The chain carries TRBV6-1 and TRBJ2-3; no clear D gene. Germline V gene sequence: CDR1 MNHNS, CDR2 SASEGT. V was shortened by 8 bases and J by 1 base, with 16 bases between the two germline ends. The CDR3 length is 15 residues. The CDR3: CASYPERVGTDTQYF. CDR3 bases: TGTGCCAGCTACCCGGAAAGAGTGGGCACAGATACGCAGTATTTT.

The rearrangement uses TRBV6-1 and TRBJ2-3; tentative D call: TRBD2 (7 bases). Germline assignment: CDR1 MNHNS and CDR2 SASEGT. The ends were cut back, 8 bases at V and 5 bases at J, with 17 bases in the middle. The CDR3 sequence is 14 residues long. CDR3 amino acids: CASHTAGAGDTQYF. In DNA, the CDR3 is TGTGCCAGCCACACGGCGGGGGCGGGAGATACGCAGTATTTT.

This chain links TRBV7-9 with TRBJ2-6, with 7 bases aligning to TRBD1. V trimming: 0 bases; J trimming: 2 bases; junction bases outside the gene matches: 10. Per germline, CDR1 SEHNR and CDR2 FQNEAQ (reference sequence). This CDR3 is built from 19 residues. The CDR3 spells CASSLARGLQGTGANVLTF. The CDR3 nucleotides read TGTGCCAGCAGCTTAGCGAGGGGCCTACAGGGGACTGGGGCCAACGTCCTGACTTTC.

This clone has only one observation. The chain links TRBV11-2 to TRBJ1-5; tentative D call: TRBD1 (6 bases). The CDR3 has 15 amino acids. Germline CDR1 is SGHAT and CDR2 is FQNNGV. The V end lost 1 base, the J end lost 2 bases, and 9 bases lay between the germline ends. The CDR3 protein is CASSLGAGGNQPQHF. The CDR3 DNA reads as TGTGCCAGCAGCTTAGGGGCAGGGGGCAATCAGCCCCAGCATTTT.

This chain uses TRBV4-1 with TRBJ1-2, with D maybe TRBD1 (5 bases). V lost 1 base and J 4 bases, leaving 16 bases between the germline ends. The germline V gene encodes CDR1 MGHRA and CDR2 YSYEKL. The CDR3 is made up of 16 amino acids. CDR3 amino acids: CASSQVGLGLAYGYTF. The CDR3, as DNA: TGCGCCAGCAGCCAAGTAGGATTGGGGCTGGCCTATGGCTACACCTTC.

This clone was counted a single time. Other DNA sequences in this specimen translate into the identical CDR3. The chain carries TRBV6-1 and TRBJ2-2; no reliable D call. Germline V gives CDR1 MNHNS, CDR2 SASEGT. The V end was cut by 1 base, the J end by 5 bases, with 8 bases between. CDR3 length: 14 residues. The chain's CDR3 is CASSEGGYTGELFF. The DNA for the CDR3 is TGTGCCAGCAGTGAAGGTGGTTATACCGGGGAGCTGTTTTTT.

The CDR3 sequence is CASSYSPRTTYEQYF. The CDR3 nucleotides are TGTGCCAGCAGTTATTCCCCCCGAACCACCTACGAGCAGTACTTC. V gene TRBV6-6 combines with J gene TRBJ2-7; D remains unclear. Trimming removed 3 bases from V and 2 bases from J, with 14 bases in between. CDR1 is MNHNY and CDR2 is SVGAGI in the germline V gene (reference sequence). The CDR3 sequence is 15 residues long.

The CDR3 sequence: CATSPAADIFYSSYNEQFF. CDR3 DNA: TGTGCCACCAGCCCCGCAGCGGACATTTTTTACAGCTCCTACAATGAGCAGTTCTTC. J is TRBJ2-1 and V is TRBV15, with D tentatively TRBD1 or TRBD2 (5 bases each). CDR3 length: 19 residues. The germline gives CDR1 LNHNV, CDR2 YYDKDF (reference sequence). V shed 5 bases and J shed 0 bases, with 23 bases lying between them.

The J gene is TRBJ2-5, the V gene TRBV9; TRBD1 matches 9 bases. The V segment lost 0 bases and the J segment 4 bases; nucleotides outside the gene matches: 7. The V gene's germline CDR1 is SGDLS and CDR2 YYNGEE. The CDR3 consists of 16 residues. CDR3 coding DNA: TGTGCCAGCAGCGTAGGAGGGACAGGGTCGGTAGAGACCCAGTACTTC. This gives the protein CASSVGGTGSVETQYF.

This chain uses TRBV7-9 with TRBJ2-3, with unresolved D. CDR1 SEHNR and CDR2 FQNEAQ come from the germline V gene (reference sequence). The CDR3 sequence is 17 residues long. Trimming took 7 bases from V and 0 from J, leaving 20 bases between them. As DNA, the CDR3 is TGTGCCAGCAACAGTATAATAAACCGACCTAGCACAGATACGCAGTATTTT. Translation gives CASNSIINRPSTDTQYF.

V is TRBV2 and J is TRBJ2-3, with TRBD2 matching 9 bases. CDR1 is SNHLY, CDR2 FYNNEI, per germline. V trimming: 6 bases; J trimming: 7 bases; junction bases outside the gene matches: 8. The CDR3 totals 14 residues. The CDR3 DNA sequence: TGTGCCAGCAGCTCCAGCGGGAGGCAAAATACGCAGTATTTT. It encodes CASSSSGRQNTQYF.

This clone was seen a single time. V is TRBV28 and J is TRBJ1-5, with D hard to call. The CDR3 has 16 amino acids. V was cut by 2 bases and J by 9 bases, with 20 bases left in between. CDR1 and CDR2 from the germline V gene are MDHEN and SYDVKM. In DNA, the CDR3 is TGTGCCAGCAGTTTAAATCCCGCCGTCCGTCGGGGGCCCCAGCATTTT. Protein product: CASSLNPAVRRGPQHF.

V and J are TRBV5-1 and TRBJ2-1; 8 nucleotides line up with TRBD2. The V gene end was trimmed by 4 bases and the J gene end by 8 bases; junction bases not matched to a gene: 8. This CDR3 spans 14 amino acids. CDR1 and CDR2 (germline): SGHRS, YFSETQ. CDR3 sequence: CASSPGLVFHEQFF. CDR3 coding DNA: TGCGCCAGCAGCCCGGGACTAGTGTTCCATGAGCAGTTCTTC.

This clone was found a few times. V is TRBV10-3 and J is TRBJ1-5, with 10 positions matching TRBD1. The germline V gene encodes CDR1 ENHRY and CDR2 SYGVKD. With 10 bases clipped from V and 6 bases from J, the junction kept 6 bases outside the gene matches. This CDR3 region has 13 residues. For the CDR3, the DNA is TGTGCCAGCGGGACAGGGGTCACTCAGCCCCAGCATTTT. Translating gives CASGTGVTQPQHF.

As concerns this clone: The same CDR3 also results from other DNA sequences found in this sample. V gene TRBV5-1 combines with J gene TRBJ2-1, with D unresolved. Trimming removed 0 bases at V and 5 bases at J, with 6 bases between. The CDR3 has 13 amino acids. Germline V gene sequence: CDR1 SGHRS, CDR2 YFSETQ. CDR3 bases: TGCGCCAGCAGCTTGGGGGCAGACAATGAGCAGTTCTTC. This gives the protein CASSLGADNEQFF.

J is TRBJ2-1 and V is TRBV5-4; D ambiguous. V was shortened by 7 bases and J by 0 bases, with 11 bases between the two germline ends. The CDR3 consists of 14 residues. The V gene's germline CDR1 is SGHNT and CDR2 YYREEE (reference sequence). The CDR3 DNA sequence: TGTGCCAGCGGCAGTTTAGGCTCCTACAATGAGCAGTTCTTC. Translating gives CASGSLGSYNEQFF.

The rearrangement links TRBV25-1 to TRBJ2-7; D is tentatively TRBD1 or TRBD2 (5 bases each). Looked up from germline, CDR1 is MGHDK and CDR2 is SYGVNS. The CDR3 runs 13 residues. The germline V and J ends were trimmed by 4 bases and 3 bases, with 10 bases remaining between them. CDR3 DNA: TGTGCCAGCAGTGCTGCAGGGAGCTACGAGCAGTACTTC. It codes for CASSAAGSYEQYF.

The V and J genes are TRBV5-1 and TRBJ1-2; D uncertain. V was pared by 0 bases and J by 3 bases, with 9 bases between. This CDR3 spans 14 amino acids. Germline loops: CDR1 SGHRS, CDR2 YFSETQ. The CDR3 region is CASSLEKVYYGYTF. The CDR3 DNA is TGCGCCAGCAGCTTGGAAAAGGTCTACTATGGCTACACCTTC.

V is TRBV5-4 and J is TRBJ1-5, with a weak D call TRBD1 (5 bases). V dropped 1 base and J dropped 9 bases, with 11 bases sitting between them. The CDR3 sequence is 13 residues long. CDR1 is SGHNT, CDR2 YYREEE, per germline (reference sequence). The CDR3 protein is CASSLNQGLPQHF. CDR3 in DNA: TGTGCCAGCAGCTTGAACCAGGGACTGCCCCAGCATTTT.

Here the CDR3 DNA reads TGTGCCAGCAGCTTGAAGAGTCTAGCCAAAAACATTCAGTACTTC. It codes for CASSLKSLAKNIQYF. V and J are TRBV5-8 and TRBJ2-4; D not certain. Germline V gene lookup returns CDR1 SGHTS and CDR2 YDEGEE. The CDR3 sequence is 15 residues long. With 1 base removed from V and 0 bases from J, the gap between germline ends came to 8 bases. Combining the CDR3 with reference TRBV5-8 and TRBJ2-4 gives the whole variable domain EAGVTQSPTHLIKTRGQQATLRCSPISGHTSVYWYQQALGLGLQFLLWYDEGEERNRGNFPPRFSGRQFPNYSSELNVNALELEDSALYLCASSLKSLAKNIQYFGAGTRLSVL.

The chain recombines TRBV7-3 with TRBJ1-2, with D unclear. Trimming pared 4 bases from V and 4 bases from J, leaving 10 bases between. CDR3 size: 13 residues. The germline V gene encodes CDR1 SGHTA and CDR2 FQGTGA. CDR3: CASSSNEGYGYTF. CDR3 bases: TGTGCCAGCAGCTCCAACGAGGGCTATGGCTACACCTTC.

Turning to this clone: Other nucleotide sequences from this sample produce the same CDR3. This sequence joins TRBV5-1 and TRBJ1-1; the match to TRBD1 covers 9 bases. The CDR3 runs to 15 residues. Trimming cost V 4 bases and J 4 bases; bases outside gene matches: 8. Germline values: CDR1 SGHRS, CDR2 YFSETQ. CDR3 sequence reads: CASSPPGQGSTEAFF. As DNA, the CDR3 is TGCGCCAGCAGCCCGCCGGGACAGGGAAGCACTGAAGCTTTCTTT.

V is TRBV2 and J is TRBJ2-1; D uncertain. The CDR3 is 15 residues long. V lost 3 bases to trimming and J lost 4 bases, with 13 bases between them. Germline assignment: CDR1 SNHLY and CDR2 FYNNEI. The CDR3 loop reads CASSETRIQYNEQFF. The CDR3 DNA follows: TGTGCCAGCAGTGAGACCCGGATTCAATACAATGAGCAGTTCTTC.

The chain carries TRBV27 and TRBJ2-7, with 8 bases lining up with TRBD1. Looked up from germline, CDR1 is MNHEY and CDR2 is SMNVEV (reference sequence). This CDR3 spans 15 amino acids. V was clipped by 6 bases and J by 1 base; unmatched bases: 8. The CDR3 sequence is CASSLQGAESYEQYF. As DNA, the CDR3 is TGTGCCAGCAGCCTCCAGGGGGCTGAGTCCTACGAGCAGTACTTC.

The DNA of the CDR3 is TGTGCCAGCAGCTTGCTTACGGGCTACGAGCAGTACTTC. As protein: CASSLLTGYEQYF. V gene TRBV5-4 combines with J gene TRBJ2-7; D is ambiguous. Germline V CDR1 and CDR2: SGHNT, YYREEE (reference sequence). There are 13 residues in the CDR3. V lost 1 base to trimming and J lost 3 bases, with 8 bases between them.

CDR3 amino acids: CASTRDRGDGELFF. The CDR3 nucleotides read TGTGCCAGCACCCGGGACAGGGGCGACGGGGAGCTGTTTTTT. V gene TRBV6-5 combines with J gene TRBJ2-2; 10 nucleotides line up with TRBD1. Germline CDR1 MNHEY, CDR2 SVGAGI. V trimming: 7 bases; J trimming: 7 bases; junction bases outside the gene matches: 6. The CDR3 totals 14 residues.

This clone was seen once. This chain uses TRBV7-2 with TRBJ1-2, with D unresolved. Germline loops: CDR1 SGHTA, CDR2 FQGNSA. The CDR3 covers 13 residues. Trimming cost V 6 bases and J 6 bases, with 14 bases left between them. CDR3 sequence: CASSLTVTDGYTF. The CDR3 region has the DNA TGTGCCAGCAGTCTCACAGTAACGGATGGCTACACCTTC.

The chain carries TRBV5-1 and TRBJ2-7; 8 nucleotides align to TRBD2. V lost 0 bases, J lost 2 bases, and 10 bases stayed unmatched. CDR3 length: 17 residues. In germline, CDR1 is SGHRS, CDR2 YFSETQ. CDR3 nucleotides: TGCGCCAGCAGCTTGGCGATACTAGCGGATTCCACCTACGAGCAGTACTTC. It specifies CASSLAILADSTYEQYF.